This T cell receptor beta chain emerged from a study of blood T cell repertoires in COVID-19 (dated by TCRdb to the early 2020s). In the study overall: Samples covering the acute and convalescent phases of COVID-19 were provided by collaborators in the United States, Italy and Spain. Deeply sampled blood TCRbeta repertoires from subjects exposed to, actively infected with, or recovered from COVID-19 were included in the dataset. Samples came from the ongoing ImmuneRACE study (first 160 participants) plus 1,254 subjects from 6 global collaborators. A freely available public database, intended as a resource for researchers studying the immune response to SARS-CoV-2, is where the repertoires were released. HLA class I and class II types, where available, came from metadata supplied by the sample provider rather than from assay-based typing. The prospective study material was composed of cDNA or gDNA derived from T cells, B-cell-depleted T cells, or PBMCs. Nearly every sample came with metadata listing a de-identified subject ID, COVID-19 status, age in years and sex. Overall study results and their limits: Clinical and demographic metadata were provided uncurated, with the amount varying by source and participant.

Another Seattle source contributed samples from volunteer blood donors who had recovered from COVID-19. Collaborating institutions collected whole blood in K2EDTA tubes following their own protocols. For TCRbeta analysis, collaborators shipped samples in one of three forms: frozen whole blood, isolated PBMCs, or DNA extracted from either of those sample types. The junction shows trimming of 2 bases on V and 6 bases on J, and the gene matches do not reach 8 bases of it. The CDR3 goes from the cysteine to the phenylalanine over 15 residues. Just CDR3 DNA is preserved here, 45 bases in frame from base 1. As encoded in the germline V gene, CDR1 is SGHDT while CDR2 is YYEEEE. This clone was observed a handful of times. The antigen it binds to is not known. Base qualities were left out, and no much larger clone turns up one base away. TCRbeta CDR3 regions were amplified from genomic DNA using the immunoSEQ Assay, a bias-controlled multiplex PCR. As for the original processing: Within the assay, amplification of reference gene primers was used to estimate how many nucleated cells each sample contained. Sequence reads were collapsed and filtered to measure the absolute abundance of every unique TCRbeta CDR3 rearrangement. For each sample, productive Simpson clonality was calculated by taking the square root of Simpson's diversity index across productive rearrangements. Drawn from immuneACCESS, this table holds only the in-frame rearrangements with V and J called that TCRdb kept. Clones are partly lost; checked studies trace under half to an unresolved V gene and leave the rest unexplained. The V and J calls and clone size come from that table; D and trimming were worked out from the DNA. Counted in this sample were about 170,000 clones; 85% to 90% of them appeared once. Jointly, the top ten make up 2% to 2.5% of the sample.

Recombination joined TRBV5-6 with TRBJ1-5, with 7 junctional bases fitting TRBD1. Sequencing was done on a sample of peripheral blood. The TCR sequence derives from a man aged 50-59 years who had recovered from COVID-19. The CDR3 reads as follows: CASSFWQGVSQPQHF. The DNA sequence follows: TGTGCCAGCAGCTTTTGGCAGGGGGTATCTCAGCCCCAGCATTTT. Reference TRBV5-6 and TRBJ1-5 genes cover what lies past the CDR3, so the full variable domain is DAGVTQSPTHLIKTRGQQVTLRCSPKSGHDTVSWYQQALGQGPQFIFQYYEEEERQRGNFPDRFSGHQFPNYSSELNVNALLLGDSALYLCASSFWQGVSQPQHFGDGTRLSIL.